These 3 T cell receptor beta chains share one sample of origin, sequenced in a study of brain T cells in children with intractable seizures. Libraries were prepared by immunoSEQ multiplex PCR; TCRdb keeps only in-frame clonotypes and omits some of them. The sample includes fewer than 50,000 clones, roughly 90% of them seen just once. The sequences come from peripheral blood, collected at surgery. The receptors were sampled from a girl aged 2 to 9 with tuberous sclerosis and intractable seizures.

This rearrangement joins TRBV5-6 to TRBJ1-2; a possible D gene is TRBD1 (5 bases). The CDR3 is 13 residues long. V was pared by 2 bases and J by 7 bases, with 12 bases between. Germline assignment: CDR1 SGHDT and CDR2 YYEEEE. The CDR3 reads CASSFLSGTGYTF. The CDR3 DNA is TGTGCCAGCAGCTTTCTATCAGGGACTGGCTACACCTTC. Full variable domain (outside the CDR3, taken from reference TRBV5-6 and TRBJ1-2): DAGVTQSPTHLIKTRGQQVTLRCSPKSGHDTVSWYQQALGQGPQFIFQYYEEEERQRGNFPDRFSGHQFPNYSSELNVNALLLGDSALYLCASSFLSGTGYTFGSGTRLTVV.

This rearrangement joins TRBV5-6 to TRBJ2-7; D gene uncertain. The germline V gene has CDR1 SGHDT and CDR2 YYEEEE. V dropped 4 bases and J dropped 9 bases, with 17 bases sitting between them. This CDR3 has 13 residues. CDR3 residues: CASSLRAFSSQYF. The CDR3 coding sequence is TGTGCCAGCAGCCTCCGGGCCTTCTCGTCGCAGTACTTC.

This chain uses TRBV5-5 with TRBJ2-2; the match to TRBD1 covers 11 bases. J lost 5 bases, V lost 0 bases, and 6 bases had no gene match. The CDR3 covers 17 residues. Germline-derived CDR1 and CDR2 are SGHKS and YYEKEE (reference sequence). DNA of the CDR3: TGTGCCAGCAGCTTGGGAGCAGGGACAGGGGGGACCGGGGAGCTGTTTTTT. Protein product: CASSLGAGTGGTGELFF. The full variable domain, its missing parts supplied by reference TRBV5-5 and TRBJ2-2, is DAGVTQSPTHLIKTRGQQVTLRCSPISGHKSVSWYQQVLGQGPQFIFQYYEKEERGRGNFPDRFSARQFPNYSSELNVNALLLGDSALYLCASSLGAGTGGTGELFFGEGSRLTVL.